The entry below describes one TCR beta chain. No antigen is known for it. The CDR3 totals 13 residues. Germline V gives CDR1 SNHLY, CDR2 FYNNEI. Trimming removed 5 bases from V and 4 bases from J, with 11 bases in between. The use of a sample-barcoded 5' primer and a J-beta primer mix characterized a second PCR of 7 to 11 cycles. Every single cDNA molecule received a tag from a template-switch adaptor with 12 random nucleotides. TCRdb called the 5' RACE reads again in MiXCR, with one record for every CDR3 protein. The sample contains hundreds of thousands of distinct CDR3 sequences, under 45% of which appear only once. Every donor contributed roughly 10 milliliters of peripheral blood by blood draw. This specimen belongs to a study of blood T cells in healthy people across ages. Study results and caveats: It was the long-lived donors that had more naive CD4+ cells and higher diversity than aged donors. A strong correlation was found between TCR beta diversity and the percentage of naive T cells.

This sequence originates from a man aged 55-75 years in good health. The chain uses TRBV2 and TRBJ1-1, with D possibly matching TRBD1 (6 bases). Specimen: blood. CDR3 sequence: CASSTGMGTEAFF. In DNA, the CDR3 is TGTGCCAGCAGTACAGGGATGGGCACTGAAGCTTTCTTT.